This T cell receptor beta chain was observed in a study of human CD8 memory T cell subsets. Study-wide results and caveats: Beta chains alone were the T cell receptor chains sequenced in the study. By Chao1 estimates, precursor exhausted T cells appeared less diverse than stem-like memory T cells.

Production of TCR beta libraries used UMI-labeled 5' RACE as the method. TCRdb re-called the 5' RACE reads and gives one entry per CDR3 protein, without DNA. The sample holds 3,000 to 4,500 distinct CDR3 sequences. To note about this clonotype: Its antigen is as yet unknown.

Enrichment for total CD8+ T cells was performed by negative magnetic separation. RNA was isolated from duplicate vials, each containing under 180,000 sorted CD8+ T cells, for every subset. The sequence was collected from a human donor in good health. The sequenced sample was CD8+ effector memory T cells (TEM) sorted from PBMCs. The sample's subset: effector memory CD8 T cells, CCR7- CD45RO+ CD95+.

This CDR3 reads CASSQGLAGPYNEQFF. The genes are TRBV3-1 and TRBJ2-1; TCRdb's D call, TRBD2, is unchecked because there is no DNA. Germline V lookup: CDR1 LGHDT, CDR2 YNNKEL (reference sequence). The CDR3 runs to 16 residues.